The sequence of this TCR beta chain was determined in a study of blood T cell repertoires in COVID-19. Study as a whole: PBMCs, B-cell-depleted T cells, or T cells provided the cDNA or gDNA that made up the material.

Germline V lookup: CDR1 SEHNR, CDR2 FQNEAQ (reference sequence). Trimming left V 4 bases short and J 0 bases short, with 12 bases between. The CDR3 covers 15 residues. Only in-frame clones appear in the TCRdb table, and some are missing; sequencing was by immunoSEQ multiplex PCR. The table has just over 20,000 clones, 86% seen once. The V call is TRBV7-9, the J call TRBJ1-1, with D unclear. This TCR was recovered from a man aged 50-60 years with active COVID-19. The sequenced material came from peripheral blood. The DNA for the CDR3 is TGTGCCAGCAGCTCAAGTGACACCATGAACACTGAAGCTTTCTTT. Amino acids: CASSSSDTMNTEAFF.